This TCR beta chain was recovered during a study of shared clonotypes between healthy human individuals. Each cell subset's genomic DNA was divided evenly among several immunoSEQ plates. Sequencing used immunoSEQ multiplex PCR; TCRdb keeps in-frame clones, though not all of them. Seen here are some 660,000 clones, roughly 72% observed once, and the top ten hold 1.5% to 2%. The sequence was obtained from a woman aged 30 to 39 in good health. Sequencing was performed on memory CD4+ T cells sorted from blood. Specified subset: CD45RA-negative fraction.

In nucleotides, the CDR3 is TGTGCCAGCAGCCGACCGACTAGCGGGGATGCCTCCTACAATGAGCAGTTCTTC. It encodes CASSRPTSGDASYNEQFF. The chain couples TRBV7-3 to TRBJ2-1; TRBD2 aligns across 11 bases. The ends lost 5 bases at V and 0 bases at J; junction bases unmatched: 9. Looked up from germline, CDR1 is SGHTA and CDR2 is FQGTGA. The CDR3 totals 18 residues.